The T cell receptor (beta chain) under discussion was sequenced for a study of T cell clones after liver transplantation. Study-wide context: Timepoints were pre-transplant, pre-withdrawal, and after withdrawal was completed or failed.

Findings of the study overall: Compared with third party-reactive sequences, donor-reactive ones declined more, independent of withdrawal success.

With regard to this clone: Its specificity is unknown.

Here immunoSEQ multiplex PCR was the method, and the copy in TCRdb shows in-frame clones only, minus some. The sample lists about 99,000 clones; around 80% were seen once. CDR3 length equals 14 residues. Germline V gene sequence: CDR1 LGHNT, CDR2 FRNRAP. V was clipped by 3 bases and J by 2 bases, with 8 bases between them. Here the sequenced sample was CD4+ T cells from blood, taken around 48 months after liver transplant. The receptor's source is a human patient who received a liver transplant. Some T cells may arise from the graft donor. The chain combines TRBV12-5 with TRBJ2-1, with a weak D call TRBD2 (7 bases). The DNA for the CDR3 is TGTGCTAGTGGTTTAGGGGGGGCCTACAATGAGCAGTTCTTC. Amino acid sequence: CASGLGGAYNEQFF.